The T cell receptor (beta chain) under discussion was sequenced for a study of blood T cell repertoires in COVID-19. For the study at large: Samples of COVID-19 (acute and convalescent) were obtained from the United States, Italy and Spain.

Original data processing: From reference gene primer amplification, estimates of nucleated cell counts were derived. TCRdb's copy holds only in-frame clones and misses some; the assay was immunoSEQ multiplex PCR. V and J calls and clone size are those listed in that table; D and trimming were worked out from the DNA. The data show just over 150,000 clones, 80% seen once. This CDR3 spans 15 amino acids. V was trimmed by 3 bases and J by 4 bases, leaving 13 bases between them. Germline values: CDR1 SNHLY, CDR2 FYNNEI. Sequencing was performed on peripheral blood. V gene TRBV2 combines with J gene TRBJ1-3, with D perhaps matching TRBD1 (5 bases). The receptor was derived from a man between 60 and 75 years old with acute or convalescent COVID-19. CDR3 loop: CASSEGGTYGNTIYF. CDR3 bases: TGTGCCAGCAGTGAGGGGGGAACCTACGGAAACACCATATATTTT.